The 28 T cell receptor beta chains below all came from one sample that was sequenced in a study of cytomegalovirus exposure and HLA in healthy donors. PCR used 60 Vbeta primers and 13 Jbeta primers. Assay: immunoSEQ multiplex PCR; the TCRdb copy retains only in-frame clones and omits some. The sample contains over 150,000 clones, 70% to 85% of which appear only once. Sequenced: PBMCs. The source is a man in his forties in good health and CMV-seronegative.

This chain links TRBV9 with TRBJ2-3; D perhaps matches TRBD2 (6 bases). Germline CDR1 and CDR2: SGDLS and YYNGEE. The length of the CDR3 is 11 residues. V lost 7 bases, J lost 4 bases, and 7 bases lay in between. CDR3 in DNA: TGTGCCAGCGGAGGGGCAGATACGCAGTATTTT. This codes for CASGGADTQYF.

In its sample, this clone was seen once. The chain links TRBV13 to TRBJ2-1; TRBD2 matches 11 bases. The CDR3 runs to 15 residues. The ends lost 5 bases at V and 9 bases at J; junction bases unmatched: 9. Germline CDR1 reads PRHDT; CDR2 reads FYEKMQ (reference sequence). This CDR3 reads CASSQTSGAGSEQFF. CDR3 bases: TGTGCCAGCAGCCAGACTAGCGGGGCCGGGAGTGAGCAGTTCTTC.

Points on this clone: At one end the junction does not follow the germline gene, possibly because of a read error. The V and J genes are TRBV4-1 and TRBJ1-1; D gene uncertain. Per germline, CDR1 MGHRA and CDR2 YSYEKL. This CDR3 comprises 16 residues. CDR3 coding DNA: TGCGCCGGCAGCCAAGATGAAGAGGAGTTGAACACTGAAGCTTTCTTT. Protein product: CAGSQDEEELNTEAFF.

The chain uses TRBV12-5 and TRBJ2-5; possible D gene TRBD1, 5 bases. The J call may be faulty, since TRBJ2-7 better matches the DNA end. CDR3 length: 14 residues. The germline gives CDR1 LGHNT, CDR2 FRNRAP. The CDR3 sequence: CASGPPGRFYEQYF. CDR3 in DNA: TGTGCTAGTGGTCCGCCAGGGCGATTCTACGAGCAGTACTTC.

The J gene is TRBJ2-5, the V gene TRBV2; 8 bases map to TRBD2. This CDR3 is built from 15 residues. Germline V gene lookup returns CDR1 SNHLY and CDR2 FYNNEI. V was clipped by 8 bases and J by 2 bases; unmatched bases: 10. The CDR3 sequence is CASCKERGRQETQYF. CDR3 nucleotide sequence: TGTGCCAGCTGTAAAGAGCGGGGGAGACAAGAGACCCAGTACTTC.

The chain joins TRBV4-1 to TRBJ1-2; TRBD1 agrees at 7 bases. CDR1 and CDR2 from the germline V gene are MGHRA and YSYEKL. The CDR3 runs to 14 residues. Trimming at V came to 0 bases and at J to 4 bases, leaving 2 bases not matched to a gene. The CDR3 DNA reads as TGCGCCAGCAGCCAAGAGGGGACAGCCTATGGCTACACCTTC. The encoded protein is CASSQEGTAYGYTF.

The chain carries TRBV7-3 and TRBJ2-1, with 11 bases fitting TRBD2. The ends lost 3 bases at V and 8 bases at J; junction bases unmatched: 6. This CDR3 is 15 amino acids long. The germline gives CDR1 SGHTA, CDR2 FQGTGA. This CDR3 is CASSFSSGGAYEQFF. In DNA form, the CDR3 reads TGTGCCAGCAGCTTCAGTAGCGGGGGGGCCTATGAGCAGTTCTTC.

The V gene is TRBV5-1, the J gene TRBJ1-2, with TRBD1 matching 8 bases. Germline V gene sequence: CDR1 SGHRS, CDR2 YFSETQ. V was clipped by 4 bases and J by 6 bases; unmatched bases: 11. This CDR3 contains 15 residues. The CDR3 bases are TGCGCCAGCAGCCCAGGGGACAGGAAAGCTCATGGCTACACCTTC. Its protein is CASSPGDRKAHGYTF. Full variable domain (outside the CDR3, taken from reference TRBV5-1 and TRBJ1-2): KAGVTQTPRYLIKTRGQQVTLSCSPISGHRSVSWYQQTPGQGLQFLFEYFSETQRNKGNFPGRFSGRQFSNSRSEMNVSTLELGDSALYLCASSPGDRKAHGYTFGSGTRLTVV.

The chain employs TRBV5-1 and TRBJ2-3, with 8 bases matching TRBD2. CDR1 is SGHRS and CDR2 is YFSETQ in the germline V gene. The V segment lost 2 bases and the J segment 3 bases; nucleotides outside the gene matches: 5. The length of the CDR3 is 15 residues. DNA of the CDR3: TGCGCCAGCAGCTTTCGCGGGACTAGTACAGATACGCAGTATTTT. Encoded protein: CASSFRGTSTDTQYF.

J is TRBJ1-1 and V is TRBV19, with 8 bases that match TRBD1. The junction had 8 bases not matched to a gene; V was cut back by 6 bases and J by 11 bases. Germline V gene data show CDR1 as LNHDA and CDR2 as SQIVND (reference sequence). The CDR3 covers 12 residues. The chain's CDR3 is CASSLLTGDAFF. The CDR3 nucleotides are TGTGCCAGTAGCCTTCTGACAGGGGACGCTTTCTTT.

This chain links TRBV9 with TRBJ1-3; TRBD1 agrees at 9 bases. The V gene end was trimmed by 3 bases and the J gene end by 4 bases; junction bases not matched to a gene: 5. This CDR3 is built from 15 residues. Germline CDR1 and CDR2: SGDLS and YYNGEE. CDR3 loop: CASSEQGATGNTIYF. For the CDR3, the DNA is TGTGCCAGCAGCGAACAGGGGGCGACGGGAAACACCATATATTTT.

This clone came up a few times. The rearrangement links TRBV27 to TRBJ2-7; 8 bases fit TRBD1. V gave up 3 bases and J gave up 5 bases; unmatched junction bases: 6. CDR1 MNHEY and CDR2 SMNVEV come from the germline V gene (reference sequence). The CDR3 has 14 residues. CDR3 in DNA: TGTGCCAGCAGTTTGGGCAGGGGGCACGACGAGCAGTACTTC. This gives the protein CASSLGRGHDEQYF.

This rearrangement joins TRBV15 to TRBJ1-1, with D unresolved. The CDR3 is 13 amino acids. Germline V gives CDR1 LNHNV, CDR2 YYDKDF (reference sequence). Trimming took off 9 bases at V and 2 bases at J, with 13 bases between the two ends. CDR3 bases: TGTGCCACTACAGATGCAGACAACACTGAAGCTTTCTTT. This translates into CATTDADNTEAFF.

The chain is built from TRBV7-2 and TRBJ1-1; 7 bases are shared with TRBD1. CDR1 and CDR2 from the germline V gene are SGHTA and FQGNSA. The CDR3 length is 15 residues. Trimming removed 5 bases from V and 4 bases from J; junction bases left unmatched: 10. The CDR3 nucleotides are TGTGCCAGCAGCCGCCGGACAGGAGGTGTCACTGAAGCTTTCTTT. This encodes CASSRRTGGVTEAFF.

The J gene is TRBJ2-7, the V gene TRBV10-2; D is perhaps TRBD1 (6 bases). V was clipped by 9 bases and J by 2 bases, with 14 bases between them. In germline, CDR1 is WSHSY, CDR2 SAAADI. CDR3 length: 13 residues. CDR3 in DNA: TGCGCCAGTGGACAGTCACTAACCTACGAGCAGTACTTC. The encoded protein is CASGQSLTYEQYF.

This chain uses TRBV11-2 with TRBJ1-2, with 7 bases identical to TRBD1. This CDR3 has 16 residues. The V segment lost 4 bases and the J segment 8 bases; nucleotides outside the gene matches: 16. Germline assignment: CDR1 SGHAT and CDR2 FQNNGV. The CDR3 nucleotides read TGTGCCAGCAGCTCAGGGGGGATGACAGGGAGAATGGGCTACACCTTC. This codes for CASSSGGMTGRMGYTF.

The V and J genes are TRBV6-5 and TRBJ1-2; 7 bases match TRBD1. This CDR3 contains 14 residues. V lost 3 bases to trimming and J lost 4 bases; unmatched junction nucleotides: 5. Germline CDR1 MNHEY, CDR2 SVGAGI. The chain's CDR3 is CASSYSYRGYGYTF. As DNA, the CDR3 is TGTGCCAGCAGTTATTCGTACAGGGGCTATGGCTACACCTTC.

The chain uses TRBV30 and TRBJ1-6, with 7 bases fitting TRBD1. Germline CDR1 is GTSNPN and CDR2 is SVGIG (reference sequence). The CDR3 is made up of 12 amino acids. The ends lost 7 bases at V and 6 bases at J; junction bases unmatched: 3. The chain's CDR3 is CASDRVNSPLHF. The CDR3 nucleotides are TGTGCCTCCGACAGGGTTAATTCACCCCTCCACTTT. The full variable domain, its missing parts supplied by reference TRBV30 and TRBJ1-6, is SQTIHQWPATLVQPVGSPLSLECTVEGTSNPNLYWYRQAAGRGLQLLFYSVGIGQISSEVPQNLSASRPQDRQFILSSKKLLLSDSGFYLCASDRVNSPLHFGNGTRLTVT.

The rearrangement links TRBV5-4 to TRBJ2-1; TRBD2 agrees at 9 bases. CDR3 length equals 14 residues. Unmatched junction bases numbered 5, after V lost 2 bases and J lost 8 bases. The germline CDR1 and CDR2 sequences are SGHNT and YYREEE (reference sequence). CDR3 sequence reads: CASSFASGVHEQFF. The CDR3, as DNA: TGTGCCAGCAGCTTTGCTAGCGGGGTTCATGAGCAGTTCTTC.

The J gene is TRBJ2-7, the V gene TRBV6-6; TRBD1 agrees at 9 bases. CDR1 is MNHNY, CDR2 SVGAGI, per germline (reference sequence). The CDR3 has 16 residues. J was trimmed by 3 bases and V by 2 bases; bases with no gene match: 8. In nucleotides, the CDR3 is TGTGCCAGCAGTTACCTCCGACAGGGGGTGGTCTACGAGCAGTACTTC. This sequence encodes CASSYLRQGVVYEQYF.

The rearrangement uses TRBV6-1 and TRBJ2-7; 8 positions agree with TRBD2. Per germline, CDR1 MNHNS and CDR2 SASEGT. The CDR3 is 14 residues long. V shed 2 bases and J 7 bases; nucleotides not matched to a gene: 7. In nucleotides, the CDR3 is TGTGCCAGCAGTGAAAGTCCAGCTAGCGGGGAGCAGTACTTC. Protein sequence: CASSESPASGEQYF.

The V and J genes are TRBV15 and TRBJ1-6; the D is unclear. The length of the CDR3 is 18 residues. The V gene lost 0 bases and the J gene lost 0 bases, with 12 bases spanning the gap. Germline-derived CDR1 and CDR2 are LNHNV and YYDKDF (reference sequence). The CDR3 DNA reads as TGTGCCACCAGCAGAGATCCGCGGTCCAGCTCCTATAATTCACCCCTCCACTTT. Encoded protein: CATSRDPRSSSYNSPLHF.

This clone was seen only a few times. The chain couples TRBV11-3 to TRBJ2-5; the D is unclear. This CDR3 has 12 residues. Trimming stripped 1 base from V and 6 bases from J, with 6 bases between. Germline CDR1 and CDR2: SGHNT and YENEEA. The CDR3 DNA follows: TGTGCCAGCAGCTTAGCTGGCCAGACCCAGTACTTC. Translating it yields CASSLAGQTQYF.

This chain connects TRBV6-1 to TRBJ1-4, with TRBD1 identical over 9 bases. Unmatched junction bases numbered 11, after V lost 8 bases and J lost 7 bases. Looked up from germline, CDR1 is MNHNS and CDR2 is SASEGT. The CDR3 sequence is 15 residues long. CDR3 nucleotide sequence: TGTGCCAGCCACCGCGGGGGACAGGGTTCTGAAAAACTGTTTTTT. Protein: CASHRGGQGSEKLFF.

The chain has TRBV4-3 and TRBJ1-6; D unresolved. The V end lost 2 bases, the J end lost 11 bases, and 10 bases lay between the germline ends. CDR1 LGHNA and CDR2 YSLEER come from the germline V gene. The CDR3 is made up of 13 amino acids. CDR3 DNA: TGCGCCAGCAGCCAAAGGGAGCGGGCACCCCTCCACTTT. It is translated as CASSQRERAPLHF.

The chain has TRBV5-1 and TRBJ2-3, with a possible D match to TRBD2 (6 bases). The CDR3 has 15 amino acids. The germline V gene has CDR1 SGHRS and CDR2 YFSETQ. Trimming removed 5 bases at V and 0 bases at J, with 13 bases between. In DNA form, the CDR3 reads TGCGCCAGCAGTGGGAGGACCGATAGCACAGATACGCAGTATTTT. This encodes CASSGRTDSTDTQYF.

The chain has TRBV5-1 and TRBJ2-1; D remains ambiguous. CDR1 SGHRS and CDR2 YFSETQ come from the germline V gene. The CDR3 extends over 15 amino acids. V shed 2 bases and J shed 4 bases, with 13 bases lying between them. This chain's CDR3 is CASSFGEKSYNEQFF. The CDR3 DNA reads as TGCGCCAGCAGCTTCGGAGAAAAATCTTACAATGAGCAGTTCTTC.

In DNA form, the CDR3 reads TGCGCCAGCAGCCTATCGGGGGGTACAGATACGCAGTATTTT. This translates into CASSLSGGTDTQYF. V is TRBV5-1 and J is TRBJ2-3; 7 bases are shared with TRBD2. Per germline, CDR1 SGHRS and CDR2 YFSETQ. The CDR3 length is 14 residues. The J segment lost 3 bases and the V segment lost 4 bases, leaving 5 bases of the junction unmatched.